One and the same sample provided the 30 T cell receptor beta chains below, sequenced in a study of OX40 agonist ivuxolimab in advanced cancers. Sequencing was performed with immunoSEQ multiplex PCR; in TCRdb, only in-frame clones are kept and a portion is missing. The table has more than 85,000 clones, about 92% seen once. The sequenced sample was CD4+ or CD8+ T cells sorted from blood, obtained in a trial of the OX40 agonist ivuxolimab. The receptors shown here come from an adult with an advanced solid tumor such as melanoma, head and neck, liver or kidney cancer.

The gene calls are TRBV7-8 and TRBJ1-4; D gene ambiguous. V was clipped by 2 bases and J by 7 bases, with 11 bases between them. CDR1 SGHVS and CDR2 FQNEAQ come from the germline V gene. This CDR3 region has 14 residues. CDR3: CASSLQGKGEKLFF. In DNA, the CDR3 is TGTGCCAGCAGCTTACAAGGGAAGGGTGAAAAACTGTTTTTT.

The chain employs TRBV7-9 and TRBJ2-7; TRBD2 is a possible D gene (6 bases). The V end was cut by 3 bases, the J end by 6 bases, with 12 bases between. The CDR3 covers 13 residues. Germline CDR1 and CDR2: SEHNR and FQNEAQ (reference sequence). The CDR3 DNA is TGTGCCAGCAGCTTGAGGGACTCGGCCGAGCAGTACTTC. It specifies CASSLRDSAEQYF.

There are a few counts of this clone. This chain connects TRBV18 to TRBJ2-2; TRBD1 or TRBD2 may be the D gene (5 bases each). With 1 base removed from V and 7 bases from J, the gap between germline ends came to 7 bases. The germline gives CDR1 KGHSH, CDR2 LQKENI. The CDR3 loop spans 13 amino acids. The CDR3 reads CASSPLGDGELFF. The CDR3 nucleotides read TGTGCCAGCTCACCACTGGGGGACGGGGAGCTGTTTTTT.

The chain joins TRBV15 to TRBJ1-5; TRBD1 agrees at 7 bases. V dropped 5 bases and J dropped 6; count of bases not matched to a gene: 10. The CDR3 runs to 15 residues. The germline V gene encodes CDR1 LNHNV and CDR2 YYDKDF (reference sequence). The CDR3: CATSDQTGTSQPQHF. The DNA of the CDR3 is TGTGCCACCAGCGACCAGACAGGGACGAGTCAGCCCCAGCATTTT.

V is TRBV7-3 and J is TRBJ2-3; TRBD2 matches 15 bases. Germline V gene data show CDR1 as SGHTA and CDR2 as FQGTGA. Trimming at V came to 4 bases and at J to 9 bases, leaving 8 bases not matched to a gene. The CDR3 sequence is 16 residues long. The CDR3 reads CASSWGLAGGLGTQYF. CDR3 nucleotides: TGTGCCAGCAGCTGGGGACTAGCGGGGGGCTTAGGAACGCAGTATTTT.

As concerns this clone: Distinct nucleotide sequences in the sample also encode this CDR3. The chain links TRBV5-1 to TRBJ1-1; D may be TRBD1 (6 bases). Trimming removed 1 base at V and 1 base at J, with 8 bases between. Germline CDR1 is SGHRS and CDR2 is YFSETQ. This CDR3 has 14 residues. The CDR3 here is CASSLQGQNTEAFF. CDR3 nucleotides: TGCGCCAGCAGCTTGCAGGGGCAGAACACTGAAGCTTTCTTT.

The chain is built from TRBV11-3 and TRBJ2-1; 11 bases fit TRBD2. The length of the CDR3 is 16 residues. Germline loops: CDR1 SGHNT, CDR2 YENEEA. J lost 0 bases, V lost 3 bases, and 1 base had no gene match. CDR3 region: CASSFLAGGSYNEQFF. DNA for the CDR3: TGTGCCAGCAGCTTCCTAGCGGGGGGCTCCTACAATGAGCAGTTCTTC.

This chain links TRBV28 with TRBJ2-4; TRBD2 matches at 14 bases. V lost 8 bases and J lost 6; bases outside the gene matches: 6. CDR3 length: 15 amino acids. Germline CDR1 reads MDHEN; CDR2 reads SYDVKM. The CDR3 spells CASLTSGRGRNIQYF. In DNA, the CDR3 is TGTGCCAGCCTGACTAGCGGGAGGGGGAGAAACATTCAGTACTTC.

V usage is TRBV18 and J usage is TRBJ2-3; maybe TRBD1 (6 bases). V was pared by 1 base and J by 0 bases, with 11 bases between. The CDR3 length is 16 residues. Germline CDR1 reads KGHSH; CDR2 reads LQKENI. CDR3 loop: CASSPRAGTSTDTQYF. DNA for the CDR3: TGTGCCAGCTCACCACGAGCCGGGACAAGCACAGATACGCAGTATTTT.

J is TRBJ1-1 and V is TRBV10-3, with D hard to call. This CDR3 region has 14 residues. Per the germline V gene, CDR1 is ENHRY and CDR2 is SYGVKD. With 4 bases removed from V and 1 base from J, the gap between germline ends came to 10 bases. The CDR3 bases are TGTGCCATCAGTGTAGACGTATGGAACACTGAAGCTTTCTTT. It codes for CAISVDVWNTEAFF.

This rearrangement joins TRBV20-1 to TRBJ2-7; no definite D call. The CDR3 totals 11 residues. Germline V gene data show CDR1 as DFQATT and CDR2 as SNEGSKA (reference sequence). Trimming pared 1 base from V and 5 bases from J, leaving 6 bases between. CDR3 in DNA: TGCAGTGCTAGAGTTTGGGACGAGCAGTACTTC. Its translation is CSARVWDEQYF.

This clone has just a few counts. The genes are TRBV7-2 and TRBJ1-1; D is unresolved. Trimming stripped 1 base from V and 6 bases from J, with 12 bases between. This CDR3 comprises 14 residues. In germline, CDR1 is SGHTA, CDR2 FQGNSA. CDR3 DNA: TGTGCCAGCAGCTTAGTTTCTGGGCACGCTGAAGCTTTCTTT. Protein product: CASSLVSGHAEAFF.

This clone was seen only once. The chain is built from TRBV6-4 and TRBJ2-3; perhaps TRBD2 as D (5 bases). The CDR3 contains 16 residues. Trimming left V 2 bases short and J 4 bases short, with 16 bases between. Germline V CDR1 and CDR2: MRHNA, SNTAGT. The CDR3 region has the DNA TGTGCCAGCAGTGACACCGGTAACCCGAGGGCAGATACGCAGTATTTT. Protein product: CASSDTGNPRADTQYF.

This clone was detected once. This chain links TRBV11-3 with TRBJ2-1; TRBD2 aligns across 8 bases. The CDR3 is 16 amino acids. V dropped 5 bases and J dropped 1; count of bases not matched to a gene: 7. Per germline, CDR1 SGHNT and CDR2 YENEEA. The CDR3 DNA follows: TGTGCCAGCAGCGGGTTAGCGGGAATATCCTACAATGAGCAGTTCTTC. It codes for CASSGLAGISYNEQFF.

The V and J genes are TRBV21-1 and TRBJ2-7; TRBD1, as called in the table, went unchecked against the DNA. TRBV21-1 is tagged as a pseudogene. This CDR3 region has 17 residues. The CDR3 DNA follows: TGTGCCAGCAGCAAAGAGCCTTCCGGGACAGGGATCTACGAGCAGTACTTC. This encodes CASSKEPSGTGIYEQYF.

The V and J genes are TRBV4-3 and TRBJ2-5; 9 bases are shared with TRBD1. Gene TRBJ2-7 matches the end of the DNA better, so the J call may be wrong. The CDR3 is 16 amino acids. The germline V gene encodes CDR1 LGHNA and CDR2 YSLEER. The chain's CDR3 is CASSQEMGQGTYEQYF. The CDR3 coding sequence is TGCGCCAGCAGCCAAGAGATGGGACAGGGAACCTACGAGCAGTACTTC.

The rearrangement uses TRBV15 and TRBJ1-3; TRBD1 might be the D (5 bases). Trimming left V 7 bases short and J 3 bases short, with 10 bases between. The CDR3 is made up of 13 amino acids. Germline values: CDR1 LNHNV, CDR2 YYDKDF (reference sequence). DNA of the CDR3: TGTGCCACCAATGGGGGAAGTGGAAACACCATATATTTT. Protein sequence: CATNGGSGNTIYF.

The V and J genes are TRBV7-6 and TRBJ2-1; D unresolved. Trimming cost V 1 base and J 4 bases, with 8 bases left between them. The CDR3 loop spans 14 amino acids. Germline CDR1 reads SGHVS; CDR2 reads FNYEAQ. This CDR3 reads CASSLDRYYNEQFF. The CDR3 bases are TGTGCCAGCAGCTTAGACAGATATTACAATGAGCAGTTCTTC. Complete variable domain (other parts from reference TRBV7-6 and TRBJ2-1): GAGVSQSPRYKVTKRGQDVALRCDPISGHVSLYWYRQALGQGPEFLTYFNYEAQQDKSGLPNDRFSAERPEGSISTLTIQRTEQRDSAMYRCASSLDRYYNEQFFGPGTRLTVL.

The sample holds a few counts of this clone. This sequence joins TRBV9 and TRBJ2-4, with a possible D match to TRBD1 (6 bases). V lost 4 bases, J lost 13 bases, and 24 bases lay in between. The CDR3 is 15 amino acids. The germline CDR1 and CDR2 sequences are SGDLS and YYNGEE. The DNA of the CDR3 is TGTGCCAGCAGCTCTCTGGGGGACACCAACCAACGCCAGTACTTC. It specifies CASSSLGDTNQRQYF.

V gene TRBV21-1 combines with J gene TRBJ2-5. TRBV21-1 is a recognized pseudogene. CDR3 length: 17 amino acids. CDR3 DNA: TGTGCCAGCCTGCACCTATCCCACGGGGACGAGCTAGAGACCCAGTACTTC. It codes for CASLHLSHGDELETQYF.

The V call is TRBV7-2, the J call TRBJ2-2; D possibly corresponds to TRBD1 (6 bases). CDR1 is SGHTA and CDR2 is FQGNSA in the germline V gene. The CDR3 extends over 15 amino acids. Trimming left V 5 bases short and J 6 bases short, with 16 bases between. The CDR3 coding sequence is TGTGCCAGCAGCACCTACAGGGAGTGGGCCGGGGAGCTGTTTTTT. This codes for CASSTYREWAGELFF.

The chain recombines TRBV7-9 with TRBJ1-2; no reliable D call. The CDR3 contains 16 residues. Germline CDR1 SEHNR, CDR2 FQNEAQ (reference sequence). Trimming stripped 5 bases from V and 1 base from J, with 17 bases between. For the CDR3, the DNA is TGTGCCAGCAGCCCAGATTGGGCAGAAGGTAACTATGGCTACACCTTC. It translates to CASSPDWAEGNYGYTF.

This rearrangement joins TRBV29-1 to TRBJ2-6; D remains ambiguous. Trimming cost V 4 bases and J 0 bases, with 4 bases left between them. Germline-derived CDR1 and CDR2 are SQVTM and ANQGSEA. There are 13 residues in the CDR3. CDR3 in amino acids: CSVADSGANVLTF. CDR3 in DNA: TGCAGCGTTGCCGACTCTGGGGCCAACGTCCTGACTTTC. Filled out from reference TRBV29-1 and TRBJ2-6, the complete variable domain reads SAVISQKPSRDICQRGTSLTIQCQVDSQVTMMFWYRQQPGQSLTLIATANQGSEATYESGFVIDKFPISRPNLTFSTLTVSNMSPEDSSIYLCSVADSGANVLTFGAGSRLTVL.

In DNA form, the CDR3 reads TGTGCCAGCAGCTTAGCCGCCGGTCGGACCTATGGCTACACCTTC. Encoded protein: CASSLAAGRTYGYTF. The chain employs TRBV7-2 and TRBJ1-2, with D hard to call. CDR1 SGHTA and CDR2 FQGNSA come from the germline V gene. This CDR3 has 15 residues. Trimming left V 0 bases short and J 4 bases short, with 12 bases between.

The chain has TRBV7-9 and TRBJ1-5; D remains unclear. The ends were cut back, 5 bases at V and 4 bases at J, with 9 bases in the middle. This CDR3 spans 13 amino acids. In germline, CDR1 is SEHNR, CDR2 FQNEAQ (reference sequence). This CDR3 reads CASSRGENQPQHF. CDR3 coding DNA: TGTGCCAGCAGCCGCGGGGAGAATCAGCCCCAGCATTTT.

The chain carries TRBV29-1 and TRBJ1-3; TRBD1 agrees at 8 bases. The CDR3 covers 14 residues. The germline V gene encodes CDR1 SQVTM and CDR2 ANQGSEA. V lost 3 bases and J lost 3; bases outside the gene matches: 4. CDR3 in amino acids: CSVDQGANGNTIYF. In DNA form, the CDR3 reads TGCAGCGTTGACCAGGGGGCTAATGGAAACACCATATATTTT.

This clone has only a few counts. The V call is TRBV19, the J call TRBJ2-4; 7 bases match TRBD1. Germline CDR1 reads LNHDA; CDR2 reads SQIVND (reference sequence). J was trimmed by 8 bases and V by 7 bases; bases with no gene match: 5. The CDR3 contains 12 residues. In DNA, the CDR3 is TGTGCCAGTATGGACAGGCTCGACATTCAGTACTTC. Its translation is CASMDRLDIQYF.

This rearrangement joins TRBV7-2 to TRBJ2-1, with 15 bases lining up with TRBD2. The germline gives CDR1 SGHTA, CDR2 FQGNSA. Trimming took 1 base from V and 3 from J; bases not matched to a gene: 4. This CDR3 region has 18 residues. This chain's CDR3 is CASSLEGTSGRFYNEQFF. The CDR3 nucleotides read TGTGCCAGCAGCTTAGAAGGGACTAGCGGGAGGTTCTACAATGAGCAGTTCTTC.

The rearrangement joins TRBV19 to TRBJ2-2; D may be TRBD1 or TRBD2 (5 bases each). CDR1 and CDR2 from the germline V gene are LNHDA and SQIVND (reference sequence). V was shortened by 3 bases and J by 7 bases, with 18 bases between the two germline ends. This CDR3 is 16 amino acids long. Here the CDR3 reads CASSIRDHPNGGELFF. The CDR3 DNA sequence: TGTGCCAGTAGTATCCGGGACCATCCTAACGGCGGGGAGCTGTTTTTT.

The chain combines TRBV7-2 with TRBJ2-3, with TRBD2 identical over 11 bases. Germline V gives CDR1 SGHTA, CDR2 FQGNSA. The CDR3 is 15 residues long. The trim removed 5 bases at V and 1 base at J, leaving 2 bases unmatched. CDR3 protein: CASSRGLAGTDTQYF. The CDR3 DNA is TGTGCCAGCAGCCGGGGACTAGCGGGCACAGATACGCAGTATTTT.